This TCR beta chain was captured by sequencing in a study of graft-versus-host responses after intestinal transplantation. V lost 7 bases, J lost 4 bases, and 7 bases lay in between. This CDR3 is 12 amino acids long. Germline lookup yields CDR1 MNHEY and CDR2 SMNVEV (reference sequence). Repertoires were generated with immunoSEQ multiplex PCR, while TCRdb's copy carries only in-frame clones and drops some. The table records around 78,000 clones, about nine tenths of them present only once. A note on this clone: Antigen: not known.

The chain links TRBV27 to TRBJ2-2; no clear D. Source: unstimulated CD8+ T cells sorted from spleen or lymph node cells, taken before transplant. The clonotype was recovered from a human donor who was the organ donor for an intestinal transplant. This CDR3 reads CASTGLTGELFF. The CDR3 bases are TGTGCCAGCACTGGCCTCACCGGGGAGCTGTTTTTT.